This is a list of T cell receptor beta chains from one sample in a study of cytomegalovirus exposure and HLA in healthy donors. This table comes from immunoSEQ multiplex PCR, and its TCRdb copy is limited to in-frame clones, with some not included. The table shows a few hundred thousand clones, with roughly 90% occurring only once. The source material was PBMCs. The receptor set was obtained from a young woman in good health and CMV-seronegative. The CDR3 runs from the conserved cysteine through the conserved F or W.

V,CDR3
TRBV18,CASSPTRGMGNEQFF
TRBV11-2,CASSLVQNQPQHF
TRBV5-1,CASGTGGWEQYF
TRBV7-3,CASSLTRGDTQYF
TRBV5-1,CASSLATGFSYNEQFF
TRBV6-5,CASRTDSGPYNEQFF
TRBV10-2,CASSPGNYGYTF
TRBV27,CASKRDQSYNEQFF
TRBV5-1,CASSYTGTSGSGEQFF
TRBV7-8,CASRGAQGLNTEAFF
TRBV4-3,CASSQVEGADNEQFF
TRBV27,CASRPPGGGGYTF
TRBV28,CASSGTALPAGYGYTF
TRBV20-1,CSASGDQPQHF
TRBV25-1,CASDTGLAGRFF
TRBV5-1,CASSLVFRVGANTGELFF
TRBV7-2,CASSLEYGRAYEQYF
TRBV5-1,CASRQGVGNEQYF
TRBV28,CASSFLAGVGEQYF
TRBV6-1,CASSSSGNQPQHF
TRBV10-3,CAIRPEGRETQYF
TRBV5-7,CASSLHKTYYGYTF
TRBV6-1,CASREAWGPNEKLFF
TRBV28,CASSLMYRGNGNTIYF
TRBV27,CASRESTGELFF
TRBV7-3,CASSRGQNNEQFF
TRBV29-1,CSVHDRGRDSVQYF
TRBV29-1,CSVDYAGIQETQYF
TRBV5-1,CASRDSSSYEQYF
TRBV5-1,CASSLAGGKSGVYNEQFF
TRBV2,CASSDRGRVNEQFF
TRBV2,CASSVTESTNEKLFF
TRBV5-1,CASSSTGAGRETQYF
TRBV11-2,CASSTRDSAYEQYF
TRBV5-4,CASSLGRTGFTEAFF
TRBV19,CASTNPTGADYGYTF
TRBV5-8,CASSANSGTGHDQPQHF
TRBV6-4,CASSPWGGQETQYF
TRBV5-6,CASSDEQGSTGELFF
TRBV30,CAWSGGFRAGYTF
TRBV4-3,CASSQDPGLAGGLPEQFF
TRBV27,CASWDRGHEQYF
TRBV9,CASSVATSANEQFF
TRBV7-9,CASSFPGGQVQYF
TRBV9,CASSQGGSSGNTIYF
TRBV4-3,CASSQDGHRTDTQYF
TRBV28,CASRTSGDTQYF
TRBV4-3,CASSQDRVGYEQYF